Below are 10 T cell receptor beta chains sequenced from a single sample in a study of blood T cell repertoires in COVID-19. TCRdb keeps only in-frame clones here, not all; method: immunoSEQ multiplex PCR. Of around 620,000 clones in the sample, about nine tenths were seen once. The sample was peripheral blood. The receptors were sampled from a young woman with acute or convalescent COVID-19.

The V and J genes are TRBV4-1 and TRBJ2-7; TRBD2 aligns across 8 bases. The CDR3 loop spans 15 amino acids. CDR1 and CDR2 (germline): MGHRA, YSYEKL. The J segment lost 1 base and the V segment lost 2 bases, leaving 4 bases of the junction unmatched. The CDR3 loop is CASSQSGTRSYEQYF. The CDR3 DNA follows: TGCGCCAGCAGCCAATCCGGGACTAGATCCTACGAGCAGTACTTC.

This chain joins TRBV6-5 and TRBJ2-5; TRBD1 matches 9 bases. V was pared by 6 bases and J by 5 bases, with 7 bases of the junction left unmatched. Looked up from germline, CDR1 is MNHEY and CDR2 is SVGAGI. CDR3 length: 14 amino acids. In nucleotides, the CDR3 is TGTGCCAGCAGATTATCCGGGACAGGGGAGACCCAGTACTTC. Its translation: CASRLSGTGETQYF.

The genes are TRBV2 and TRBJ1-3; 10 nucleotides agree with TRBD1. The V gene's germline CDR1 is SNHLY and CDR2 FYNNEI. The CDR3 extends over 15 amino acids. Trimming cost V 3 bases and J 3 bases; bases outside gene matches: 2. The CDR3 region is CASSDRTGGGNTIYF. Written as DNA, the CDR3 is TGTGCCAGCAGTGATCGGACAGGGGGTGGAAACACCATATATTTT.

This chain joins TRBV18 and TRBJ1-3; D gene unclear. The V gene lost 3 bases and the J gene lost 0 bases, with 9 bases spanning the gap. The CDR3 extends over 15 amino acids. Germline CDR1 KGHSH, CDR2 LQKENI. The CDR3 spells CASSPFRGSGNTIYF. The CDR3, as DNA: TGTGCCAGCTCACCCTTCCGGGGCTCTGGAAACACCATATATTTT.

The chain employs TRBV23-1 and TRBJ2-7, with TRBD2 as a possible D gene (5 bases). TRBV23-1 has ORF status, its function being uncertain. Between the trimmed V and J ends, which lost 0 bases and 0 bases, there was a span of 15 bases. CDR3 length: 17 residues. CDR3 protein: CASSQSSSGMISYEQYF. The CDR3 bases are TGCGCCAGCAGTCAATCGTCCTCGGGGATGATCTCCTACGAGCAGTACTTC.

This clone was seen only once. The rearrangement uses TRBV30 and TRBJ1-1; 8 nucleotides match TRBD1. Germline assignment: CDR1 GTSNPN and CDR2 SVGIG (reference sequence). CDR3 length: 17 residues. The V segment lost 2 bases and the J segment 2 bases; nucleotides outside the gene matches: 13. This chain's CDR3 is CAWSIPGGELGNTEAFF. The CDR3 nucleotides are TGTGCCTGGAGTATACCAGGGGGCGAGTTGGGCAACACTGAAGCTTTCTTT.

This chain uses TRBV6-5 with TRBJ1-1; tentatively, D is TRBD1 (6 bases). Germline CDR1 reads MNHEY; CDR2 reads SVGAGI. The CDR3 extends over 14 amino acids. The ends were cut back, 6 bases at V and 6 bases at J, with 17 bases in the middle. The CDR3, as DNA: TGTGCCAGCAGCCGGACAGTTAGGATTGCTGAAGCTTTCTTT. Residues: CASSRTVRIAEAFF.

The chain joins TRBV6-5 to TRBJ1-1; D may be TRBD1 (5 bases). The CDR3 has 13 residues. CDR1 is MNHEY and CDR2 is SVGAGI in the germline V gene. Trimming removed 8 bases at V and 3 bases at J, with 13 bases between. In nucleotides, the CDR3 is TGTGCCAGCTATTTCGGGGGAGACACTGAAGCTTTCTTT. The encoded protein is CASYFGGDTEAFF.

CDR3 region: CARGDSDGYTF. In nucleotides, the CDR3 is TGTGCCAGGGGGGACAGTGATGGCTACACCTTC. The chain links TRBV7-9 to TRBJ1-2; 7 bases match TRBD1. Germline V gives CDR1 SEHNR, CDR2 FQNEAQ (reference sequence). The trim removed 9 bases at V and 6 bases at J, leaving 4 bases unmatched. The CDR3 runs 11 residues.

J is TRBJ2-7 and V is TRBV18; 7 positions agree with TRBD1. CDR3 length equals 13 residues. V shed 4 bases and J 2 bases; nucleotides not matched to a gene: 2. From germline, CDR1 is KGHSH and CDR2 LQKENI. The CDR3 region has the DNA TGTGCCAGCTCACAAGGGACAGCCTACGAGCAGTACTTC. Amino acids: CASSQGTAYEQYF.